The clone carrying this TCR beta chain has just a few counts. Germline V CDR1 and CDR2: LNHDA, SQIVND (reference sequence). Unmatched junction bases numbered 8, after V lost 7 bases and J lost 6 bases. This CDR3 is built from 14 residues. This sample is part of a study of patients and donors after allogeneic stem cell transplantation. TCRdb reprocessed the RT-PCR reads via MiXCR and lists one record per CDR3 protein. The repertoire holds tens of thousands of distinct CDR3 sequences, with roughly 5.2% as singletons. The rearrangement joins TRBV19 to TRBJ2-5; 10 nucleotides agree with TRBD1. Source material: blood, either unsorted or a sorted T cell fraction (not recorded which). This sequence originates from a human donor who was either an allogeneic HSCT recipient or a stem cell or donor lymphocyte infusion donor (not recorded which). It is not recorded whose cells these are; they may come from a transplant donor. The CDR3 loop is CASTETGGSKTQYF. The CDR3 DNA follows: TGTGCCAGTACCGAGACAGGGGGCTCAAAGACCCAGTACTTC.